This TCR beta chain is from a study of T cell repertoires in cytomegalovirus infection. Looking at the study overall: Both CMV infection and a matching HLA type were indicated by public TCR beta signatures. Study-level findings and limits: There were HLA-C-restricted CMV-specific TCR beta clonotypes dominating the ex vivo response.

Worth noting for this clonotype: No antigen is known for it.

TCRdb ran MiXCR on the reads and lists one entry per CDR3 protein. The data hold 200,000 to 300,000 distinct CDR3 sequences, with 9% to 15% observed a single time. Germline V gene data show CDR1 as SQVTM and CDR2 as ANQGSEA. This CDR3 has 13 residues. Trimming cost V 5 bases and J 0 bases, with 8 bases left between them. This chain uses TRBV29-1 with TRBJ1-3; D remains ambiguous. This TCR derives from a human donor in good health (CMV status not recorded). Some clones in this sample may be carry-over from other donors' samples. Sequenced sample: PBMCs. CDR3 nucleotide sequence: TGCAGCGTTAAAGTCGTCTCTGGAAACACCATATATTTT. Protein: CSVKVVSGNTIYF.